This T cell receptor beta chain was recovered during a study of blood T cell repertoires in COVID-19. Study-wide context: Donors in the United States, Italy and Spain gave samples during acute or convalescent COVID-19.

The CDR3 consists of 15 residues. V was clipped by 6 bases and J by 5 bases; unmatched bases: 8. Germline-derived CDR1 and CDR2 are MNHEY and SMNVEV (reference sequence). Authors' data handling: Amplification from reference gene primers served as the basis for estimated nucleated cell counts. Data came from immunoSEQ multiplex PCR; TCRdb stores just in-frame clones and leaves some out. V and J calls and clone size follow that table, whereas D and trimming were derived from the DNA. The sample records about 44,000 clones, approximately 90% being singletons. This clonotype originated in a man between 65 and 85 years old with active COVID-19. Sequences were obtained from peripheral blood. V is TRBV27 and J is TRBJ2-5, with 11 bases lining up with TRBD1. In nucleotides, the CDR3 is TGTGCCAGCAGCCTCGGACAGGGGGCTAGGGAGACCCAGTACTTC. Encoded protein: CASSLGQGARETQYF.